These 5 T cell receptor beta chains were sequenced from one sample in a study of beta chain features in type 1 diabetes. Broader study findings: Moderate yet significant TCRB CDR3 shortening was seen in Type 1 diabetes patients in all four CD4+ subsets.

Antigen specificity for these receptors is unknown. TCRB transcripts that were expressed got sequenced, as all of the isolated RNA had been reverse transcribed. Generated by immunoSEQ multiplex PCR, the TCRdb table keeps only in-frame clones and is missing some. The data hold 150,000 to 180,000 clones, with 10% observed a single time. Input material: central memory CD4+ T cells from blood. The receptors shown here come from a man aged 25-45 years with type 1 diabetes.

J is TRBJ2-5 and V is TRBV4-3, with 7 bases identical to TRBD1. With 0 bases clipped from V and 5 bases from J, the junction kept 6 bases outside the gene matches. The CDR3 is 15 residues long. Per the germline V gene, CDR1 is LGHNA and CDR2 is YSLEER. The DNA for the CDR3 is TGCGCCAGCAGCCAAGATTTAGGGGGCAGGGAGACCCAGTACTTC. Translating it yields CASSQDLGGRETQYF.

The genes are TRBV30 and TRBJ1-5; D call uncertain. Trimming shortened V by 1 base and J by 5 bases, and 9 bases separated the two germline ends. Germline V gene data show CDR1 as GTSNPN and CDR2 as SVGIG (reference sequence). This CDR3 has 13 amino acids. The chain's CDR3 is CAWSGGRDQPQHF. As DNA, the CDR3 is TGTGCCTGGAGTGGAGGGCGGGATCAGCCCCAGCATTTT.

Only a few counts were recorded for this clone. The chain carries TRBV29-1 and TRBJ2-3; TRBD2 matches at 13 bases. Germline values: CDR1 SQVTM, CDR2 ANQGSEA. Germline trimming cut 7 bases from V and 10 bases from J; bases unmatched to any gene: 11. The CDR3 has 14 amino acids. CDR3 nucleotide sequence: TGCAGCGCCACTAGCGGGAGGGCCGGTATTTCGCAGTATTTT. This translates into CSATSGRAGISQYF.

This clone has at least ten counts. The V call is TRBV7-2, the J call TRBJ1-1, with D possibly matching TRBD1 (5 bases). CDR1 SGHTA and CDR2 FQGNSA come from the germline V gene. Trimming took 2 bases from V and 3 from J, leaving 10 bases between them. There are 14 residues in the CDR3. CDR3 loop: CASSLQGGDTEAFF. CDR3 DNA sequence: TGTGCCAGCAGCTTACAGGGAGGTGACACTGAAGCTTTCTTT.

The rearrangement links TRBV5-6 to TRBJ1-1; D uncertain. Deletions cut 2 bases from V and 1 base from J, with 6 bases between. CDR3 length: 13 residues. Germline V gene lookup returns CDR1 SGHDT and CDR2 YYEEEE. CDR3 amino acids: CASSFGENTEAFF. Written as DNA, the CDR3 is TGTGCCAGCAGCTTCGGGGAGAACACTGAAGCTTTCTTT. Using reference TRBV5-6 and TRBJ1-1 for the parts outside the CDR3, the full variable domain is DAGVTQSPTHLIKTRGQQVTLRCSPKSGHDTVSWYQQALGQGPQFIFQYYEEEERQRGNFPDRFSGHQFPNYSSELNVNALLLGDSALYLCASSFGENTEAFFGQGTRLTVV.